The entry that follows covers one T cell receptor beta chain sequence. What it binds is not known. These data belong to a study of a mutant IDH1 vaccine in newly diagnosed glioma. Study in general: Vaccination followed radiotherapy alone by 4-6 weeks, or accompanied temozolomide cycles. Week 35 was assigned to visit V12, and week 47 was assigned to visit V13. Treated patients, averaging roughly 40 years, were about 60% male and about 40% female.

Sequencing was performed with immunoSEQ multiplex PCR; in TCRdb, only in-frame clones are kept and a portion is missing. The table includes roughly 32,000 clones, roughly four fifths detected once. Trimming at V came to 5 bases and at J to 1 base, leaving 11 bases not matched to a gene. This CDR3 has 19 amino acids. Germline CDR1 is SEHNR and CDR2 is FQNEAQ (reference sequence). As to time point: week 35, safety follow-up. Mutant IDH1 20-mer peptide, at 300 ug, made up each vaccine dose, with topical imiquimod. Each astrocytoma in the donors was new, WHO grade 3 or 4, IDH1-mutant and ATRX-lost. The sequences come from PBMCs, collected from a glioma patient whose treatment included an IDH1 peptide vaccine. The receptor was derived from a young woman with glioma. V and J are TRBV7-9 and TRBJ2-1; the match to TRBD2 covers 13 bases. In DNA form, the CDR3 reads TGTGCCAGCAGCGAAGGCGGACTAGCGGGAGTACCATCCTACAATGAGCAGTTCTTC. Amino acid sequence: CASSEGGLAGVPSYNEQFF.